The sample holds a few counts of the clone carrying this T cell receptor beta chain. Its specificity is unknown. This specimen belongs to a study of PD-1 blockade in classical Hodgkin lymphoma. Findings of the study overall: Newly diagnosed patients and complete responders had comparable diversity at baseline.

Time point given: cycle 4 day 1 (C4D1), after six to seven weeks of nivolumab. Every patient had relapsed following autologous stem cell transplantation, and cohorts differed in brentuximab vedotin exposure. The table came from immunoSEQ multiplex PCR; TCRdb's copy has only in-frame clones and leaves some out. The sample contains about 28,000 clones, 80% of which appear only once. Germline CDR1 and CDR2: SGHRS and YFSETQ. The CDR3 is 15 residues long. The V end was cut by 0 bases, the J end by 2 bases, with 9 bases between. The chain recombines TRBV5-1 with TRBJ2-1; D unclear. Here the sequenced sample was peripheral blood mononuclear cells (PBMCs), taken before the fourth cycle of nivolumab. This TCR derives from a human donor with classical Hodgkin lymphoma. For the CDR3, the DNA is TGCGCCAGCAGCTTGGAAGGTAGCCCCTACAATGAGCAGTTCTTC. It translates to CASSLEGSPYNEQFF. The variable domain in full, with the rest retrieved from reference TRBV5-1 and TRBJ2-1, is KAGVTQTPRYLIKTRGQQVTLSCSPISGHRSVSWYQQTPGQGLQFLFEYFSETQRNKGNFPGRFSGRQFSNSRSEMNVSTLELGDSALYLCASSLEGSPYNEQFFGPGTRLTVL.